The source of this T cell receptor beta chain is a study of shared clonotypes between healthy human individuals. Overall study results and limits: Even with large depth, rarefaction showed that sorted-subset sequencing was incomplete.

Caucasian adults residing in Nashville, Tennessee made up all the donors. CD45RA-negative memory and CD45RA+ naive subsets were split from the CD4+ cells. This clone was seen only once. The antigen is undetermined. Genomic DNA of every subset was divided equally among multiple immunoSEQ plates. Data came from immunoSEQ multiplex PCR; TCRdb stores just in-frame clones and leaves some out. The sample lists over a million clones, about 84% occurring once. The CDR3 spans 17 residues. J gave up 1 base and V 6 bases, and 7 bases lay outside the gene matches. Germline V gene lookup returns CDR1 KGHSH and CDR2 LQKENI.

This TCR derives from a man between 18 and 29 years old in good health. Some clones in this sample may be carry-over from other donors' samples. The specimen was memory CD4+ T cells from PBMCs. The subset denotes: CD45RA-negative fraction. The rearrangement uses TRBV18 and TRBJ2-5, with 14 bases fitting TRBD2. CDR3 coding DNA: TGTGCCAGCTCTCCGTGGACTAGCGGGAGGTTCCAAGAGACCCAGTACTTC. It codes for CASSPWTSGRFQETQYF.